This note documents a single T cell receptor (beta chain) sequence. Its antigen remains unidentified. Generated by immunoSEQ multiplex PCR, the TCRdb table keeps only in-frame clones and is missing some. Among 60,000 to 90,000 clones listed, over 60% were seen once. The source of the sample is a study of T cell responses to AZD1222 COVID-19 vaccine. Study-level results: Spike-specific TCR breadth rose after two AZD1222 doses, and depth rose as well. Donors, mostly white British, included more females; clonal diversity was possibly underestimated.

This CDR3 spans 14 amino acids. Germline lookup yields CDR1 MNHEY and CDR2 SVGAGI. Trimming stripped 4 bases from V and 4 bases from J, with 13 bases between. Sequenced here: peripheral blood, sampled 28 days after the second dose of the MenACWY control vaccine. This rearrangement joins TRBV6-5 to TRBJ2-5; D gene ambiguous. This TCR was sampled from an adult who received the MenACWY meningococcal vaccine as a control. The CDR3 DNA reads TGTGCCAGCAGTTGGAGCTCTGGCCTAGAGACCCAGTACTTC. Translating it yields CASSWSSGLETQYF.